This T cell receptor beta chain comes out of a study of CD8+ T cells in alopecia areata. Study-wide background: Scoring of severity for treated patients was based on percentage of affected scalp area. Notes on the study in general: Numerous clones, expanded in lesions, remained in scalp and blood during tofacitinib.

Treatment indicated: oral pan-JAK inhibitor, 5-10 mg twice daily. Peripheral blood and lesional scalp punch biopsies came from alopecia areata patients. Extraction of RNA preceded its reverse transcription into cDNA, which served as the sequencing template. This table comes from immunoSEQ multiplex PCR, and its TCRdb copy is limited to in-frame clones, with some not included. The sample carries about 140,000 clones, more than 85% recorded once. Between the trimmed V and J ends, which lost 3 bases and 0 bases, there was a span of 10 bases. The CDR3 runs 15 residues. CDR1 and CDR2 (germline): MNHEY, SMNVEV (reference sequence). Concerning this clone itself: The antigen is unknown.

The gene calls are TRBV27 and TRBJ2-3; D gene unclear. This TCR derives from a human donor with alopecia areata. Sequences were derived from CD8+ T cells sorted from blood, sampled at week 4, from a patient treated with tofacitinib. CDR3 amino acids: CASSFGTISTDTQYF. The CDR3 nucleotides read TGTGCCAGCAGTTTCGGTACCATCAGCACAGATACGCAGTATTTT.